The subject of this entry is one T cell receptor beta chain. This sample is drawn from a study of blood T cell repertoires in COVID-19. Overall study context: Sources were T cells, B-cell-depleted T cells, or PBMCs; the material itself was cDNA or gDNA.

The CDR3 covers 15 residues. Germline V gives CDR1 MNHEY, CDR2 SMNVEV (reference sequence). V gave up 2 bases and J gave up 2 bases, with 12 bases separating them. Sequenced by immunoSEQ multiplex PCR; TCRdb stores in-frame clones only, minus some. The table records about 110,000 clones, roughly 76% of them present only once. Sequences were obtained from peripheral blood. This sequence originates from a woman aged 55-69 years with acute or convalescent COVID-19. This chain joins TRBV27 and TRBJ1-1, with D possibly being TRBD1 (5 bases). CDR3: CASSLARTHNTEAFF. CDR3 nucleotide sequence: TGTGCCAGCAGTTTAGCACGGACACATAACACTGAAGCTTTCTTT.